This T cell receptor (beta chain) was captured by sequencing in a study of human T cells and chemical hapten exposure. Across the study: Skin on the upper inner arm, approximately 2 cm by approximately 2 cm in size, was sensitized with 2% DPC. The patient population, which was mostly female, had alopecia areata, totalis or universalis.

TCRdb ran MiXCR on the RACE reads and lists one entry per CDR3 protein. The repertoire holds roughly 100,000 distinct CDR3 sequences, approximately 11% seen once, with about 3.1% in the top ten. Indicated time point: pre-sensitization, week 0. Treatment reported: therapeutic diphenylcyclopropenone sensitization with weekly scalp DPC. The drawing of blood occurred before each patch test was applied. This clonotype was observed at least ten times. V was clipped by 2 bases and J by 2 bases, with 6 bases between them. Looked up from germline, CDR1 is LGHDT and CDR2 is YNNKEL (reference sequence). CDR3 length equals 13 residues.

This specimen was whole blood, taken in connection with sensitization to the hapten diphenylcyclopropenone (DPC). The chain combines TRBV3-1 with TRBJ2-5; D is undetermined. The TCR originated in a woman aged 60-75 years with alopecia areata. Some clones in this sample may be carry-over from other donors' samples. CDR3 region: CASSQPIQETQYF. As DNA, the CDR3 is TGTGCCAGCAGCCAACCAATTCAAGAGACCCAGTACTTC.